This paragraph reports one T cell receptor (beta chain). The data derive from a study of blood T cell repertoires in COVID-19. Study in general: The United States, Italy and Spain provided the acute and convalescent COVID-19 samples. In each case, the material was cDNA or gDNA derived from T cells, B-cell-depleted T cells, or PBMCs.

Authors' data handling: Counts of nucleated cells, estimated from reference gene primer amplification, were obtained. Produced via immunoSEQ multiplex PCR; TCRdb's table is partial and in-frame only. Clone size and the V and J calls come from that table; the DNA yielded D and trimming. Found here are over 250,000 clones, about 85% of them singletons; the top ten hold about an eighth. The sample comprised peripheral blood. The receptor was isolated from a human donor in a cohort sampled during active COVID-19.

The CDR3, as DNA: TGTGCCAGCAGTTTACCCTTCGGACTAGCGGGAGGCTACAATGAGCAGTTCTTC. It specifies CASSLPFGLAGGYNEQFF. The chain carries TRBV28 and TRBJ2-1; 14 positions match TRBD2. Germline V CDR1 and CDR2: MDHEN, SYDVKM. Trimming at V came to 2 bases and at J to 3 bases, leaving 6 bases not matched to a gene. The CDR3 totals 18 residues.